These 27 T cell receptor beta chains were all obtained from the same sample, sequenced in a study of CD8+CD57+ T cells in acquired aplastic anemia. Investigators profiled TCR beta VDJ and CDR3 from genomic DNA template. One entry per CDR3 protein, called by TCRdb with MiXCR from the reads. The profile shows about 180,000 distinct CDR3 sequences, nearly 50% of them singletons. CD8+CD57+ cell expansion had been shown by flow cytometry in patients chosen for sequencing. Sequences were obtained from sorted CD4+, CD8+, or CD8+CD57+ T cells (not recorded which) from PBMCs. These receptors were collected from a human donor with aplastic anemia.

This clonotype was detected only a few times. A read error may explain this, as a much larger clone is one base away. The chain joins TRBV20-1 to TRBJ1-4, with TRBD1 as a possible D gene (6 bases). Per the germline V gene, CDR1 is DFQATT and CDR2 is SNEGSKA (reference sequence). This CDR3 is 14 amino acids long. The CDR3 region is CSARDGGRGQKLSF. CDR3 DNA: TGCAGTGCTAGAGATGGAGGCAGGGGACAAAAACTGTCTTTT.

J is TRBJ1-1 and V is TRBV6-1; 7 bases are a match to TRBD1. V gave up 5 bases and J gave up 8 bases; unmatched junction bases: 8. CDR1 is MNHNS and CDR2 is SASEGT in the germline V gene. This CDR3 spans 13 amino acids. The DNA of the CDR3 is TGTGCCAGCAGTCCCGGACAGGACCGAGAAGCTTTCTTT. Protein: CASSPGQDREAFF.

This clonotype was found once. The V call is TRBV29-1, the J call TRBJ1-2; D unresolved. The CDR3 has 13 residues. V was trimmed by 3 bases and J by 8 bases, leaving 16 bases between them. Germline lookup yields CDR1 SQVTM and CDR2 ANQGSEA. CDR3 sequence: CSVDVERSRGYTF. The CDR3 DNA reads TGCAGCGTTGATGTCGAGAGGAGCAGAGGCTACACCTTC.

This clonotype has only a few counts. This chain connects TRBV20-1 to TRBJ1-6; possible D gene TRBD1, 6 bases. Germline V CDR1 and CDR2: DFQATT, SNEGSKA (reference sequence). V lost 6 bases and J lost 6, with 12 bases in between. The CDR3 loop spans 13 amino acids. CDR3 bases: TGCAGTGCGCGGACAGCATCTAATTCACCCCTCCACTTT. It translates to CSARTASNSPLHF.

The sample holds many counts of this clonotype. The CDR3 DNA follows: TGCGCCAGCAGCTTGCCACAGGGGGCGGCCTACGAGCAGTACTTC. Translated: CASSLPQGAAYEQYF. The chain uses TRBV5-1 and TRBJ2-7, with 9 bases lining up with TRBD1. V was pared by 1 base and J by 2 bases, with 4 bases of the junction left unmatched. The CDR3 is 15 residues long. Germline CDR1 reads SGHRS; CDR2 reads YFSETQ.

This clonotype has just a few counts. V gene TRBV29-1 combines with J gene TRBJ2-7; 9 nucleotides align to TRBD1. In germline, CDR1 is SQVTM, CDR2 ANQGSEA. This CDR3 is 14 amino acids long. V gave up 7 bases and J gave up 6 bases; unmatched junction bases: 13. The CDR3 DNA reads TGCAGCGCTCTCCAGGGACAGGGAGGCCTCGAGCAGTACTTC. This translates into CSALQGQGGLEQYF.

The genes are TRBV5-1 and TRBJ2-7, with D perhaps matching TRBD1 or TRBD2 (5 bases each). Per germline, CDR1 SGHRS and CDR2 YFSETQ. The germline V and J ends were trimmed by 0 bases and 2 bases, with 9 bases remaining between them. The CDR3 contains 14 residues. The CDR3 coding sequence is TGCGCCAGCAGCTTGGCTCGGGGCGCCTACGAGCAGTACTTC. The encoded protein is CASSLARGAYEQYF.

The CDR3 region has the DNA TGTGCCTGGACCGCGTCCAGGGGGCTCGGTGGCTACACCTTC. Protein product: CAWTASRGLGGYTF. The J gene is TRBJ1-2, the V gene TRBV30; 8 nucleotides agree with TRBD1. The V and J ends lost 4 bases and 7 bases, in that order; junction bases with no gene match: 11. The CDR3 loop spans 14 amino acids. Germline loops: CDR1 GTSNPN, CDR2 SVGIG (reference sequence).

The chain couples TRBV29-1 to TRBJ2-7; 10 positions agree with TRBD1. The CDR3 is 14 residues long. With V trimmed by 6 bases and J by 5 bases, 10 bases remained unmatched. Germline loops: CDR1 SQVTM, CDR2 ANQGSEA. CDR3 bases: TGCAGCGTCGACCCGGGACAGGGGAACCACGAGCAGTACTTC. Encoded protein: CSVDPGQGNHEQYF.

Comments on this clonotype: A much larger clonotype is one base distant, so this may be a read error. The CDR3 is CASSQASQPQHF. CDR3 in DNA: TGTGCCAGCAGCCAAGCAAGTCAGCCCCAGCATTTT. The genes are TRBV4-2 and TRBJ1-5, with D unresolved. Per the germline V gene, CDR1 is LGHNA and CDR2 is YNFKEQ. The CDR3 loop spans 12 amino acids. V was shortened by 1 base and J by 6 bases, with 4 bases between the two germline ends.

The chain is built from TRBV6-1 and TRBJ1-5, with D tentatively TRBD1 (5 bases). The length of the CDR3 is 15 residues. V shed 4 bases and J shed 0 bases, with 10 bases lying between them. Germline loops: CDR1 MNHNS, CDR2 SASEGT. CDR3 amino acids: CASSARGDSNQPQHF. The CDR3 coding sequence is TGTGCCAGCAGTGCGCGGGGGGATAGCAATCAGCCCCAGCATTTT.

The chain links TRBV20-1 to TRBJ2-6; D is unresolved. Deletions cut 6 bases from V and 4 bases from J, with 16 bases between. The CDR3 totals 15 residues. The germline V gene encodes CDR1 DFQATT and CDR2 SNEGSKA (reference sequence). In nucleotides, the CDR3 is TGCAGTGCCTCCGGTCCTTGGTCGGGGGCCAACGTCCTGACTTTC. Translation: CSASGPWSGANVLTF.

This clonotype was observed many times. The chain combines TRBV13 with TRBJ1-1, with 8 nucleotides matching TRBD1. The CDR3 runs 17 residues. Germline V gene lookup returns CDR1 PRHDT and CDR2 FYEKMQ (reference sequence). The junction had 14 bases not matched to a gene; V was cut back by 7 bases and J by 1 base. CDR3 coding DNA: TGTGCCAGCAATCCCGTGGGCAGGGGGCTTGGGAACACTGAAGCTTTCTTT. Translating it yields CASNPVGRGLGNTEAFF.

The chain carries TRBV29-1 and TRBJ2-2; 8 bases align to TRBD1. The trim removed 4 bases at V and 4 bases at J, leaving 5 bases unmatched. This CDR3 is built from 14 residues. CDR1 and CDR2 (germline): SQVTM, ANQGSEA. The CDR3 DNA is TGCAGCGTTGCCAGGGGGCCGGGCACCGGGGAGCTGTTTTTT. Translation gives CSVARGPGTGELFF.

With respect to this clonotype: The junction does not match germline at one end; this may be a read error. The V gene is TRBV29-1, the J gene TRBJ2-2; 8 positions match TRBD1. Germline V gene data show CDR1 as SQVTM and CDR2 as ANQGSEA. This CDR3 contains 14 residues. CDR3 nucleotides: TGCAGCGCGTATAGGACAGGGAACACCGGGGAGCTGTTCTTT. Translated, it gives CSAYRTGNTGELFF.

This clonotype was seen only once. The J gene is TRBJ2-1, the V gene TRBV29-1, with TRBD1 matching 7 bases. Germline V gene lookup returns CDR1 SQVTM and CDR2 ANQGSEA. V gave up 7 bases and J gave up 7 bases; unmatched junction bases: 10. CDR3 length: 13 residues. The CDR3 bases are TGCAGCGCAGACAGGGTATCGGGGAATGAGCAGTTCTTC. Amino acids: CSADRVSGNEQFF.

As for this clonotype: This may stem from a read error, because a much larger clone lies one nucleotide away. The V gene is TRBV6-2 or TRBV6-3, the J gene TRBJ1-1; no definite D call. Looked up from germline, CDR1 is MNHEY and CDR2 is SVGEGT. This CDR3 spans 12 amino acids. The CDR3 loop reads CAGSEANTEAFF. CDR3 sequence (DNA): TGTGCCGGCAGTGAAGCAAACACTGAAGCTTTCTTT.

This clonotype was observed many times. This CDR3 reads CASIPTGSSGQPQHF. The CDR3 nucleotides read TGTGCCAGTATCCCTACAGGATCCTCGGGGCAGCCCCAGCATTTT. The chain uses TRBV19 and TRBJ1-5; a weak D match, TRBD1 (5 bases). The V end lost 7 bases, the J end lost 7 bases, and 20 bases lay between the germline ends. Looked up from germline, CDR1 is LNHDA and CDR2 is SQIVND (reference sequence). The CDR3 spans 15 residues. The whole variable domain, remainder taken from reference TRBV19 and TRBJ1-5, is DGGITQSPKYLFRKEGQNVTLSCEQNLNHDAMYWYRQDPGQGLRLIYYSQIVNDFQKGDIAEGYSVSREKKESFPLTVTSAQKNPTAFYLCASIPTGSSGQPQHFGDGTRLSIL.

The rearrangement uses TRBV2 and TRBJ1-6; possibly TRBD1 for D (6 bases). This CDR3 spans 14 amino acids. The germline CDR1 and CDR2 sequences are SNHLY and FYNNEI. Trimming took off 4 bases at V and 6 bases at J, with 10 bases between the two ends. Here the CDR3 reads CASSVNRVNSPLHF. The CDR3 nucleotides read TGTGCCAGCAGTGTAAACAGGGTTAATTCACCCCTCCACTTT.

This chain links TRBV24-1 with TRBJ1-5, with D tentatively TRBD1 (6 bases). The CDR3 length is 16 residues. Germline-derived CDR1 and CDR2 are KGHDR and SFDVKD. Trimming shortened V by 5 bases and J by 0 bases, and 13 bases separated the two germline ends. The CDR3 region has the DNA TGTGCCACCAGTGCCATCACAGGGTTTAGCAATCAGCCCCAGCATTTT. This translates into CATSAITGFSNQPQHF.

Worth noting for this clonotype: The junction does not match germline at one end; this may be a read error. V gene TRBV10-3 combines with J gene TRBJ2-1, with 8 nucleotides matching TRBD2. Germline CDR1 is ENHRY and CDR2 is SYGVKD. This CDR3 contains 14 residues. The CDR3 protein is CAATGSGGYNEQLF. The DNA for the CDR3 is TGTGCCGCCACAGGCTCGGGAGGGTACAATGAGCAGCTCTTC.

The V gene is TRBV6-1, the J gene TRBJ2-6; maybe TRBD2 (5 bases). V was clipped by 6 bases and J by 3 bases, with 12 bases between them. The CDR3 sequence is 15 residues long. Germline CDR1 MNHNS, CDR2 SASEGT. The CDR3 sequence is CASRDAGGGANVLTF. DNA of the CDR3: TGTGCCAGCAGGGATGCGGGTGGTGGGGCCAACGTCCTGACTTTC.

The chain employs TRBV29-1 and TRBJ1-2; D might be TRBD1 (5 bases). V was shortened by 3 bases and J by 4 bases, with 15 bases between the two germline ends. The CDR3 extends over 14 amino acids. The germline CDR1 and CDR2 sequences are SQVTM and ANQGSEA. Here the CDR3 reads CSVDKGKGVYGYTF. CDR3 nucleotide sequence: TGCAGCGTTGATAAAGGGAAAGGGGTCTATGGCTACACCTTC.

The chain carries TRBV24-1 and TRBJ2-3; 8 bases fit TRBD2. With 3 bases clipped from V and 8 bases from J, the junction kept 9 bases outside the gene matches. The germline V gene has CDR1 KGHDR and CDR2 SFDVKD. CDR3 length: 15 residues. The CDR3 loop reads CATSDSSGAQGTQYF. CDR3 nucleotide sequence: TGTGCCACCAGTGATAGTAGCGGGGCGCAGGGTACGCAGTATTTT.

This clonotype has only a few counts. V is TRBV29-1 and J is TRBJ2-7; 12 nucleotides agree with TRBD1. This CDR3 is 14 amino acids long. The ends lost 8 bases at V and 6 bases at J; junction bases unmatched: 11. Per the germline V gene, CDR1 is SQVTM and CDR2 is ANQGSEA. The CDR3 here is CSLATGTGGSEQYF. CDR3 sequence (DNA): TGCAGCTTAGCGACCGGGACAGGGGGCTCCGAGCAGTACTTC.

The chain combines TRBV11-2 with TRBJ2-1; 14 bases match TRBD2. Germline trimming cut 3 bases from V and 10 bases from J; bases unmatched to any gene: 5. CDR1 SGHAT and CDR2 FQNNGV come from the germline V gene. This CDR3 is built from 15 residues. The CDR3 sequence is CASSFGTSGGGEQFF. CDR3 sequence (DNA): TGTGCCAGCAGCTTCGGGACTAGCGGGGGTGGGGAGCAGTTCTTC.

This clonotype was seen only a few times. This rearrangement joins TRBV6-2 or TRBV6-3 to TRBJ1-5; 9 bases fit TRBD1. The CDR3 loop spans 20 amino acids. Trimming took 0 bases from V and 0 from J; bases not matched to a gene: 12. Germline CDR1 reads MNHEY; CDR2 reads SVGEGT. The DNA for the CDR3 is TGTGCCAGCAGTTACTCTCGACCGGGACAGGGAGCCTTTAGCAATCAGCCCCAGCATTTT. The encoded protein is CASSYSRPGQGAFSNQPQHF.